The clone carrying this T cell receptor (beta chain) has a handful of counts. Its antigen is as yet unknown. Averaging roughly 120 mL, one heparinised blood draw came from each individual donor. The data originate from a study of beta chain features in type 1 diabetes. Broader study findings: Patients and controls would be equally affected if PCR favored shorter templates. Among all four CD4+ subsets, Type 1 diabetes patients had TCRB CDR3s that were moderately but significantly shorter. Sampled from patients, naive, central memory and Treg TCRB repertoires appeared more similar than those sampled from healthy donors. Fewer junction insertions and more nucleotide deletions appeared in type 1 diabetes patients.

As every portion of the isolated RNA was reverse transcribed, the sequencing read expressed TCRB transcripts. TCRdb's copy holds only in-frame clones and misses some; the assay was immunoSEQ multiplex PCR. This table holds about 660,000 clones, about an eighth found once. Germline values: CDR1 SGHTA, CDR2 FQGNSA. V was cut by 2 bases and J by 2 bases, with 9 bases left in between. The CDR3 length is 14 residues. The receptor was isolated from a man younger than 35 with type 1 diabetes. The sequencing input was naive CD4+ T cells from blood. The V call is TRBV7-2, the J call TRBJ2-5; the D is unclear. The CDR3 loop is CASSLRKTQETQYF. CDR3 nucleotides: TGTGCCAGCAGCTTACGTAAGACACAAGAGACCCAGTACTTC.